These 20 T cell receptor beta chains share one sample of origin, sequenced in a study of blood T cells in healthy people across ages. It was with a sample-barcoded 5' primer and a J-beta primer mix that a second PCR of about 7 to 12 cycles was run. TCRdb processed the 5' RACE reads anew with MiXCR; each CDR3 protein has one entry. The data contain approximately 690,000 distinct CDR3 sequences, around 54% of them singletons. The source material was blood. Source of these receptors: a man in his 60s in good health.

CDR3: CSVEDRDRGRTQYF. The CDR3 coding sequence is TGCAGCGTTGAAGATCGGGACAGGGGACGGACCCAGTACTTC. This chain connects TRBV29-1 to TRBJ2-5; 10 nucleotides line up with TRBD1. CDR1 SQVTM and CDR2 ANQGSEA come from the germline V gene. The CDR3 sequence is 14 residues long. The V and J ends lost 0 bases and 7 bases, in that order; junction bases with no gene match: 5.

The chain carries TRBV6-6 and TRBJ2-4; 10 bases fit TRBD2. The J call could be wrong; TRBJ2-7 is a better fit for the DNA end. The germline V gene has CDR1 MNHNY and CDR2 SVGAGI (reference sequence). The CDR3 totals 14 residues. The DNA of the CDR3 is TGTGCCAGCACCCCTAGCGGGGGATCCTACGAGCAGTACTTC. Translated, it gives CASTPSGGSYEQYF.

This chain uses TRBV7-9 with TRBJ1-2, with TRBD1 as a possible D gene (6 bases). CDR3 length: 13 residues. CDR1 is SEHNR and CDR2 is FQNEAQ in the germline V gene (reference sequence). Trimming pared 5 bases from V and 6 bases from J, leaving 13 bases between. As DNA, the CDR3 is TGTGCCAGCAGCCCAGGGGTGGGCGATGGCTACACCTTC. Protein product: CASSPGVGDGYTF.

This chain links TRBV20-1 with TRBJ1-6, with D perhaps TRBD1 (6 bases). Germline assignment: CDR1 DFQATT and CDR2 SNEGSKA (reference sequence). This CDR3 is built from 13 residues. V lost 5 bases and J lost 5, with 10 bases in between. CDR3 amino acids: CSALRDNNSPLHF. The DNA for the CDR3 is TGCAGTGCTCTCCGGGACAATAATTCACCCCTCCACTTT.

V and J are TRBV4-1 and TRBJ2-5, with 11 bases aligning to TRBD2. The CDR3 is 17 residues long. Germline V gives CDR1 MGHRA, CDR2 YSYEKL. The trim removed 5 bases at V and 1 base at J, leaving 9 bases unmatched. Here the CDR3 reads CASSWRGGLAGQETQYF. The CDR3 DNA reads as TGCGCCAGCAGCTGGCGTGGCGGACTAGCGGGCCAAGAGACCCAGTACTTC.

The gene calls are TRBV11-2 and TRBJ2-7; D may be TRBD1 (5 bases). V lost 5 bases and J lost 5, with 13 bases in between. The CDR3 length is 13 residues. Per the germline V gene, CDR1 is SGHAT and CDR2 is FQNNGV. CDR3 nucleotide sequence: TGTGCCAGCAGCCCGACAGTTTTTGACGAGCAGTACTTC. It translates to CASSPTVFDEQYF. The whole variable domain, filled in from reference TRBV11-2 and TRBJ2-7, reads EAGVAQSPRYKIIEKRQSVAFWCNPISGHATLYWYQQILGQGPKLLIQFQNNGVVDDSQLPKDRFSAERLKGVDSTLKIQPAKLEDSAVYLCASSPTVFDEQYFGPGTRLTVT.

The DNA for the CDR3 is TGCGCCAGCAGCTTAGGCGGGGCCGCCAAAAACATTCAGTACTTC. It translates to CASSLGGAAKNIQYF. This rearrangement joins TRBV5-1 to TRBJ2-4, with D maybe TRBD2 (6 bases). CDR3 length: 15 amino acids. Germline values: CDR1 SGHRS, CDR2 YFSETQ. The V and J ends lost 2 bases and 1 base respectively, with 10 bases between them.

The rearrangement links TRBV29-1 to TRBJ2-5, with D hard to call. CDR3 length equals 13 residues. CDR1 SQVTM and CDR2 ANQGSEA come from the germline V gene. Trimming shortened V by 0 bases and J by 5 bases, and 10 bases separated the two germline ends. CDR3 amino acids: CSVEEVVGETQYF. In DNA, the CDR3 is TGCAGCGTTGAAGAGGTAGTCGGGGAGACCCAGTACTTC.

The chain recombines TRBV12-3 or TRBV12-4 with TRBJ2-3; TRBD2 aligns across 9 bases. The CDR3 sequence is 14 residues long. V dropped 8 bases and J dropped 3; count of bases not matched to a gene: 6. CDR3 sequence (DNA): TGTGCCAGCTTAGCGGGAGAGAGGACAGATACGCAGTATTTT. It translates to CASLAGERTDTQYF.

V and J are TRBV6-5 and TRBJ2-5; no firm D call. The CDR3 runs to 15 residues. Germline CDR1 is MNHEY and CDR2 is SVGAGI. V lost 2 bases and J 2 bases, leaving 12 bases between the germline ends. The CDR3 DNA follows: TGTGCCAGCAGTTACACAAGACGGACGCAAGAGACCCAGTACTTC. Its translation: CASSYTRRTQETQYF.

Worth noting for this clonotype: A much larger clonotype is one base distant, so this may be a read error. The chain couples TRBV29-1 to TRBJ1-4; D might be TRBD1 (5 bases). This CDR3 has 14 residues. Germline assignment: CDR1 SQVTM and CDR2 ANQGSEA. V lost 1 base, J lost 7 bases, and 13 bases lay in between. In DNA form, the CDR3 reads TGCAGCGTTGAAGGTCCCCAGGGTCGTGAAAAACTGTTTTTT. Translated: CSVEGPQGREKLFF.

On this clonotype itself: A junction end diverges from the germline sequence, so it may reflect a read error. As DNA, the CDR3 is TGTAGTGCCCTCAATAGCCTAGCGCAAGAGACCCAGTACTTC. Translation: CSALNSLAQETQYF. This chain connects TRBV20-1 to TRBJ2-5, with a possible D match to TRBD2 (6 bases). Germline lookup yields CDR1 DFQATT and CDR2 SNEGSKA (reference sequence). CDR3 length: 14 amino acids.

The chain has TRBV4-2 and TRBJ2-3, with TRBD2 matching 14 bases. V was pared by 1 base and J by 4 bases, with 7 bases of the junction left unmatched. Germline CDR1 LGHNA, CDR2 YNFKEQ. This CDR3 comprises 18 residues. The CDR3 sequence is CASSQVGLAGGRADTQYF. For the CDR3, the DNA is TGTGCCAGCAGCCAAGTCGGACTAGCGGGGGGTAGGGCAGATACGCAGTATTTT.

The V and J genes are TRBV10-1 and TRBJ2-7; the D is unclear. CDR1 and CDR2 from the germline V gene are WNHNN and SYGVQD (reference sequence). Trimming cost V 4 bases and J 1 base, with 5 bases left between them. This CDR3 has 12 residues. This chain's CDR3 is CASSGESYEQYF. The CDR3 DNA follows: TGCGCCAGCAGTGGGGAATCCTACGAGCAGTACTTC.

This clonotype showed up just a few times. The chain uses TRBV12-3 or TRBV12-4 and TRBJ2-5, with D possibly matching TRBD1 (5 bases). CDR3 length equals 16 residues. Trimming stripped 2 bases from V and 3 bases from J, with 16 bases between. CDR3 nucleotides: TGTGCCAGCAGTTTAAGCATAAGGACACAAAAAGAGACCCAGTACTTC. This codes for CASSLSIRTQKETQYF.

This chain links TRBV11-3 with TRBJ2-1, with TRBD1 matching over 8 bases. CDR1 and CDR2 from the germline V gene are SGHNT and YENEEA. The CDR3 consists of 15 residues. Germline trimming cut 4 bases from V and 7 bases from J; bases unmatched to any gene: 9. The CDR3 coding sequence is TGTGCCAGCAGCTGCGACAGGGGATCTGTTAATGAGCAGTTCTTC. Amino acids: CASSCDRGSVNEQFF.

In this sample, this clonotype turned up many times. V and J are TRBV25-1 and TRBJ1-1; no definite D call. The length of the CDR3 is 14 residues. The V and J ends lost 3 bases and 3 bases respectively, with 11 bases between them. Germline CDR1 is MGHDK and CDR2 is SYGVNS. CDR3 sequence reads: CASSENLYHTEAFF. DNA of the CDR3: TGTGCCAGCAGTGAGAATCTGTATCACACTGAAGCTTTCTTT.

The chain carries TRBV5-1 and TRBJ2-5, with D hard to call. The CDR3 loop spans 14 amino acids. V was cut by 1 base and J by 5 bases, with 12 bases left in between. Germline lookup yields CDR1 SGHRS and CDR2 YFSETQ. CDR3 region: CASSLWASAETQYF. DNA for the CDR3: TGCGCCAGCAGCTTGTGGGCCAGCGCGGAGACCCAGTACTTC. Using reference TRBV5-1 and TRBJ2-5 for the parts outside the CDR3, the full variable domain is KAGVTQTPRYLIKTRGQQVTLSCSPISGHRSVSWYQQTPGQGLQFLFEYFSETQRNKGNFPGRFSGRQFSNSRSEMNVSTLELGDSALYLCASSLWASAETQYFGPGTRLLVL.

This clonotype was observed a handful of times. The chain combines TRBV6-2 or TRBV6-3 with TRBJ2-4, with unresolved D. The DNA end is a closer match to TRBJ2-5, so the J assignment may be wrong. Looked up from germline, CDR1 is MNHEY and CDR2 is SVGEGT. The CDR3 contains 12 residues. CDR3 in amino acids: CASSSHRETQYF. The CDR3 DNA follows: TGTGCCAGCAGTAGCCACCGGGAGACCCAGTACTTC.

This clonotype was counted between two and nine times. The chain combines TRBV20-1 with TRBJ1-4; D is unclear. Germline loops: CDR1 DFQATT, CDR2 SNEGSKA (reference sequence). V was cut by 2 bases and J by 1 base, with 11 bases left in between. This CDR3 spans 15 amino acids. The CDR3 DNA sequence: TGCAGTGCTAGATTGGCCGCGGGAACTAATGAAAAACTGTTTTTT. Amino acids: CSARLAAGTNEKLFF.